This T cell receptor beta chain was documented in a study of glioma-infiltrating T cells after dendritic cell vaccination. This table comes from immunoSEQ multiplex PCR, and its TCRdb copy is limited to in-frame clones, with some not included. The table lists fewer than 65,000 clones, approximately 91% of them singletons. The germline gives CDR1 MNHNY, CDR2 SVGAGI (reference sequence). J gave up 3 bases and V 5 bases, and 2 bases lay outside the gene matches. The length of the CDR3 is 15 residues. Time point specified: after dendritic cell vaccination, including at tumor progression/relapse. This sequence was found in a human donor with glioblastoma. Sequences were derived from blood, sampled after dendritic cell vaccination. The rearrangement joins TRBV6-6 to TRBJ2-2, with 11 positions matching TRBD2. The CDR3 sequence is CASSRLAGYTGELFF. The CDR3 bases are TGTGCCAGCAGTAGACTAGCGGGGTACACCGGGGAGCTGTTTTTT.